The rows below give T cell receptor beta chains drawn from one sample of a study of OX40 agonist ivuxolimab in advanced cancers. Data came from immunoSEQ multiplex PCR; TCRdb stores just in-frame clones and leaves some out. The sample shows some 63,000 clones, about 90% of them seen only once. The sequences come from CD4+ or CD8+ T cells sorted from blood, collected in a trial of the OX40 agonist ivuxolimab. All receptors derive from an adult with an advanced solid tumor such as melanoma, head and neck, liver or kidney cancer. Both conserved end residues are part of each CDR3. The D gene is left open where the match is weak. Clone size is stated in some rows and not others, as once, few, many or a class when expanded.

D	J	size	V	CDR3	DNA
TRBD1	TRBJ2-2	.	TRBV5-4	CASRRGQINTGELFF	TGTGCCAGCAGGAGGGGACAGATAAACACCGGGGAGCTGTTTTTT
.	TRBJ1-1	.	TRBV6-5	CASREGVRNTEAFF	TGTGCCAGCAGGGAAGGTGTCAGGAATACTGAAGCTTTCTTT
TRBD1	TRBJ1-2	medium-sized	TRBV10-3	CAITDRGRNGYTF	TGTGCCATCACGGACAGGGGGCGAAATGGCTACACCTTC
.	TRBJ1-5	.	TRBV7-7	CASTKHRARLRQPQHF	TGTGCTAGCACAAAACACCGGGCCCGGTTGCGGCAGCCCCAGCATTTT
.	TRBJ2-2	.	TRBV28	CASISNRGKRNTGELFF	TGTGCCAGCATTTCGAATCGAGGGAAACGGAACACCGGGGAGCTGTTTTTT
.	TRBJ2-7	once	TRBV6-6	CASSYVGDEQYF	TGTGCCAGCAGTTACGTAGGGGACGAGCAGTACTTC
.	TRBJ1-5	.	TRBV20-1	CSARGRGSQHF	TGCAGTGCTAGAGGGCGGGGGTCCCAGCATTTT
.	TRBJ2-6	once	TRBV7-9	CASRSAGSGANVLTF	TGTGCCAGCAGGTCAGCAGGGTCTGGGGCCAACGTCCTGACTTTC
.	TRBJ1-5	.	TRBV5-1	CASSRDPDQPQHF	TGCGCCAGCAGCAGGGACCCCGATCAGCCCCAGCATTTT
.	TRBJ1-1	.	TRBV19	CASSIEGKNTEAFF	TGTGCCAGTAGTATTGAGGGGAAGAACACTGAAGCTTTCTTT
.	TRBJ2-7	.	TRBV11-3	CASSLARQGSYEQYF	TGTGCCAGCAGCTTAGCGCGGCAGGGTTCCTACGAGCAGTACTTC
TRBD1	TRBJ2-2	.	TRBV6-5	CASRWGQLTGELFF	TGTGCCAGCAGGTGGGGACAGCTCACCGGGGAGCTGTTTTTT
TRBD1	TRBJ1-6	.	TRBV19	CASSRREGTANSPLHF	TGTGCCAGTAGTCGGCGGGAGGGGACAGCAAATTCACCCCTCCACTTT
.	TRBJ2-7	.	TRBV6-6	CASTGGGAYSYEQYF	TGTGCCAGCACCGGGGGTGGGGCTTATTCCTACGAGCAGTACTTC
.	TRBJ1-1	few	TRBV6-1	CASSEGVGTEAFF	TGTGCCAGCAGTGAAGGCGTTGGCACTGAAGCTTTCTTT
TRBD1	TRBJ1-2	.	TRBV10-3	CAISEGQGGFYGYTF	TGTGCCATCAGTGAGGGACAGGGAGGTTTTTATGGCTACACCTTC
TRBD2	TRBJ2-1	.	TRBV5-1	CASSLSGGAGNEQFF	TGCGCCAGCAGCTTGTCCGGGGGGGCCGGCAATGAGCAGTTCTTC
.	TRBJ2-2	.	TRBV19	CASSRGANTGELFF	TGTGCCAGTAGTCGAGGCGCGAACACCGGGGAGCTGTTTTTT
TRBD2	TRBJ2-7	.	TRBV7-2	CASSQTSGIYEQYF	TGTGCCAGCAGCCAGACTAGCGGAATCTACGAGCAGTACTTC
TRBD2	TRBJ2-7	.	TRBV28	CASSLSGANIDKQYF	TGTGCCAGCAGTCTTAGCGGGGCGAATATAGATAAGCAGTACTTC
TRBD1	TRBJ2-7	.	TRBV7-2	CASSLWDRNYEQYF	TGTGCCAGCAGCTTATGGGACAGGAATTACGAGCAGTACTTC
TRBD2	TRBJ2-1	once	TRBV10-3	CAISESEKGTSGSSGVYNEQFF	TGTGCCATCAGTGAGTCGGAAAAAGGGACTAGCGGGAGTAGTGGGGTCTACAATGAGCAGTTCTTC